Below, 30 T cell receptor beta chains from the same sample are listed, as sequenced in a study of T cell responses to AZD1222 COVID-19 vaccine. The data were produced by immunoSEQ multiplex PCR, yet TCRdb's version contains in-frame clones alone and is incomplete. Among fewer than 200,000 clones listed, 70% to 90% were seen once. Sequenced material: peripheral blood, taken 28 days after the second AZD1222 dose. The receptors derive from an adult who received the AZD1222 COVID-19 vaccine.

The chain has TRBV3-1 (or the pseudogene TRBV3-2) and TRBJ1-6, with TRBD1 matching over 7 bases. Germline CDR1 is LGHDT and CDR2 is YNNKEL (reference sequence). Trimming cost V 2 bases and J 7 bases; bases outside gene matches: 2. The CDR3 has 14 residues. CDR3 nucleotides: TGTGCCAGCAGCCAACAGGACAGGAATTCACCCCTCCACTTT. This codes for CASSQQDRNSPLHF.

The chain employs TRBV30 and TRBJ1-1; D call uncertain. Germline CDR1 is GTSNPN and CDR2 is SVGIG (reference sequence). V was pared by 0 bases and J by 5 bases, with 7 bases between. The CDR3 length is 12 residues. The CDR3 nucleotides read TGTGCCTGGAGTGTCAGTGAAACTGAAGCTTTCTTT. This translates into CAWSVSETEAFF.

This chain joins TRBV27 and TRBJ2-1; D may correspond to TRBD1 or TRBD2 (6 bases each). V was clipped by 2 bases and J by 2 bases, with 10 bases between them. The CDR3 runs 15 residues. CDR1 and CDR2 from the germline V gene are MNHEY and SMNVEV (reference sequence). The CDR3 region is CASSLLGGPYNEQFF. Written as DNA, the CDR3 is TGTGCCAGCAGTTTACTTGGGGGGCCCTACAATGAGCAGTTCTTC.

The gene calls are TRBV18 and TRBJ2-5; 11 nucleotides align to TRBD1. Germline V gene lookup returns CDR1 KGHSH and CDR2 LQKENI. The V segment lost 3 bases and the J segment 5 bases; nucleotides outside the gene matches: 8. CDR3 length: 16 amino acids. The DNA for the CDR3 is TGTGCCAGCTCACCGACCGGACAGGGGGCTGGGGAGACCCAGTACTTC. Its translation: CASSPTGQGAGETQYF.

The DNA for the CDR3 is TGTGCCAGCAGCCCACGGGGGGGGCGTGTAGATACGCAGTATTTT. This codes for CASSPRGGRVDTQYF. V gene TRBV7-3 combines with J gene TRBJ2-3; 8 bases are a match to TRBD2. Germline CDR1 reads SGHTA; CDR2 reads FQGTGA. J lost 5 bases, V lost 5 bases, and 9 bases had no gene match. CDR3 size: 15 residues.

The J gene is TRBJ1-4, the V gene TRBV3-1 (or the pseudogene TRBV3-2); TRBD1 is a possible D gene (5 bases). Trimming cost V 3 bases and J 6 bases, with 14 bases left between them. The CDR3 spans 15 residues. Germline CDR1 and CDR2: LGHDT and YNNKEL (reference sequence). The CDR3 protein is CASSQGVVGYEKLFF. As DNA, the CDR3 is TGTGCCAGCAGCCAGGGGGTGGTAGGTTATGAAAAACTGTTTTTT.

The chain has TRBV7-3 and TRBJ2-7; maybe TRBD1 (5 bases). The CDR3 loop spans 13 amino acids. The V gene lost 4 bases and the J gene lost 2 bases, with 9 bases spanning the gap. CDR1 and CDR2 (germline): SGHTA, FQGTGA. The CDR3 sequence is CASSSGHPYEQYF. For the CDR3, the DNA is TGTGCCAGCAGCTCCGGACACCCCTACGAGCAGTACTTC.

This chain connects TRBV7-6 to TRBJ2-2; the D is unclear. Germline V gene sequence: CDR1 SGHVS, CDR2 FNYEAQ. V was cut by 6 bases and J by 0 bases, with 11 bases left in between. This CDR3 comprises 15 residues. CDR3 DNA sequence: TGTGCCAGCAGTTTCGGGTCCCCGAACACCGGGGAGCTGTTTTTT. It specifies CASSFGSPNTGELFF.

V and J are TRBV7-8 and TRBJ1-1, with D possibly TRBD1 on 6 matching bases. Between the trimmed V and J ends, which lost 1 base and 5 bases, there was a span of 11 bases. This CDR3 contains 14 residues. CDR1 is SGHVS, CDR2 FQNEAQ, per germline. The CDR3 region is CASSLGGGGTEAFF. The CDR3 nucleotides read TGTGCCAGCAGCTTAGGAGGGGGAGGGACTGAAGCTTTCTTT.

As DNA, the CDR3 is TGTGCCACCAGCAAGGCCCTAGCGGTCTACGAGCAGTACTTC. The encoded protein is CATSKALAVYEQYF. V is TRBV15 and J is TRBJ2-7, with 7 bases aligning to TRBD2. Germline V gene sequence: CDR1 LNHNV, CDR2 YYDKDF (reference sequence). This CDR3 region has 14 residues. Germline trimming cut 4 bases from V and 3 bases from J; bases unmatched to any gene: 6.

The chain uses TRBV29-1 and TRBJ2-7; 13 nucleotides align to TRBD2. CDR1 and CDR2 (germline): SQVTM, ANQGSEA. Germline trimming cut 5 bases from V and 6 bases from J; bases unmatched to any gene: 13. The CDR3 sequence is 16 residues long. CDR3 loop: CSVQTTSGGTLAEQYF. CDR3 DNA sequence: TGCAGCGTTCAAACGACTAGCGGGGGGACGCTCGCCGAGCAGTACTTC.

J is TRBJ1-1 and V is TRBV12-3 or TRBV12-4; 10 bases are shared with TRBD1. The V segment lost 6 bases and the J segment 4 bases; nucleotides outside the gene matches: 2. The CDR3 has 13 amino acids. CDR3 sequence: CASSRQGATEAFF. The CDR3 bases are TGTGCCAGCAGCCGACAGGGGGCCACTGAAGCTTTCTTT.

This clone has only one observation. CDR3 coding DNA: TGTGCCAGTAGTATGGGGGGGTTGGGCACTGAAGCTTTCTTT. Protein sequence: CASSMGGLGTEAFF. The chain employs TRBV19 and TRBJ1-1, with a possible D match to TRBD1 (5 bases). V was trimmed by 3 bases and J by 4 bases, leaving 12 bases between them. The CDR3 length is 14 residues. Germline V gives CDR1 LNHDA, CDR2 SQIVND (reference sequence).

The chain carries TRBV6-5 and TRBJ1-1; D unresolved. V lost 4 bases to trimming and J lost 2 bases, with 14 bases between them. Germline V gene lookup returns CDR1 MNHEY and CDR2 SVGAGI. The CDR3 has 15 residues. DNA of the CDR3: TGTGCCAGCAGTTGGTCCAACCACGTAAACACTGAAGCTTTCTTT. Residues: CASSWSNHVNTEAFF.

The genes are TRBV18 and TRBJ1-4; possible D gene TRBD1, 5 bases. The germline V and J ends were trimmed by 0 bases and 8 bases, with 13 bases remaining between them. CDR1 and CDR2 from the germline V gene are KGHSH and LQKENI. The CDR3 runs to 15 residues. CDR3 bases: TGTGCCAGCTCACCACCGGAGGGGCCGAGGGAAAAACTGTTTTTT. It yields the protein CASSPPEGPREKLFF. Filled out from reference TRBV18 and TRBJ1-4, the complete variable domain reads NAGVMQNPRHLVRRRGQEARLRCSPMKGHSHVYWYRQLPEEGLKFMVYLQKENIIDESGMPKERFSAEFPKEGPSILRIQQVVRGDSAAYFCASSPPEGPREKLFFGSGTQLSVL.

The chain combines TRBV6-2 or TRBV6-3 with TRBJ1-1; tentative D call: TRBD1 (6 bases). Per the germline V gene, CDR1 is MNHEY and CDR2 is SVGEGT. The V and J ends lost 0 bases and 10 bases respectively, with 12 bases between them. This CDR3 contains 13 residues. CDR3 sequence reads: CASSYSRDTTAFF. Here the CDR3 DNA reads TGTGCCAGCAGTTACTCGAGGGACACCACAGCTTTCTTT.

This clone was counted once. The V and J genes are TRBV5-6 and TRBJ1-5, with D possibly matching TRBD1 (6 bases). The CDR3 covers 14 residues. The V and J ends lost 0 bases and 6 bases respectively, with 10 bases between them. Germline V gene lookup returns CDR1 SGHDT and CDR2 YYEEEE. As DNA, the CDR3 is TGTGCCAGCAGCTTGGAGGGGGTGAGTCAGCCCCAGCATTTT. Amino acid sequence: CASSLEGVSQPQHF.

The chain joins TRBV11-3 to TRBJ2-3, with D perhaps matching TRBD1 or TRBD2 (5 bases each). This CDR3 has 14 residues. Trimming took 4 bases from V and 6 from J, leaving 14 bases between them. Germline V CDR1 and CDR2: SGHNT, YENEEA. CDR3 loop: CASSSPLGADTQYF. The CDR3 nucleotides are TGTGCCAGCAGCTCGCCACTAGGGGCTGATACGCAGTATTTT.

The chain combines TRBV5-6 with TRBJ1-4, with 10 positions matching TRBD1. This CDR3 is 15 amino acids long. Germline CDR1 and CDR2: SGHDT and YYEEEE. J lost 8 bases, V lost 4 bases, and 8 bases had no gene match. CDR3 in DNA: TGTGCCAGCAGCCCCAGACAGGGGGCCGGAGAAAAACTGTTTTTT. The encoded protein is CASSPRQGAGEKLFF. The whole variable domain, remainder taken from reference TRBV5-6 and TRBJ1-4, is DAGVTQSPTHLIKTRGQQVTLRCSPKSGHDTVSWYQQALGQGPQFIFQYYEEEERQRGNFPDRFSGHQFPNYSSELNVNALLLGDSALYLCASSPRQGAGEKLFFGSGTQLSVL.

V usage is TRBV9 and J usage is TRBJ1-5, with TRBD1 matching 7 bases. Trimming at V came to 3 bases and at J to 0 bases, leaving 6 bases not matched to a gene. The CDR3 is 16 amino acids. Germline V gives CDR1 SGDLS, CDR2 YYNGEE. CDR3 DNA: TGTGCCAGCAGCGAGGGGGCTCACATTAGCAATCAGCCCCAGCATTTT. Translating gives CASSEGAHISNQPQHF.

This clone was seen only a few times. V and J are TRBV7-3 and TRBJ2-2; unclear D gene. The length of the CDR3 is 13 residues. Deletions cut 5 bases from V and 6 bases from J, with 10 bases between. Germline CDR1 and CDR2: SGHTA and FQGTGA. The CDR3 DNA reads TGTGCCAGCAGCCCATCGGCGGCCGGGGAGCTGTTTTTT. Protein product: CASSPSAAGELFF.

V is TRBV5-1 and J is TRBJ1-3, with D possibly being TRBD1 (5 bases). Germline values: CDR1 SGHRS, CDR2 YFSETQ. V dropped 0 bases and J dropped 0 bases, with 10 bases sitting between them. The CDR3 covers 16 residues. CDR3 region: CASSLGDGISGNTIYF. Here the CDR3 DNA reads TGCGCCAGCAGCTTGGGGGACGGAATCTCTGGAAACACCATATATTTT.

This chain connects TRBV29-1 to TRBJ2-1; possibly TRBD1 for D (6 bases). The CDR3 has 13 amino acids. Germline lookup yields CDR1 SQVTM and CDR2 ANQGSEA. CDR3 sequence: CSVKGDGAYEQFF. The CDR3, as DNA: TGCAGTGTTAAGGGGGATGGGGCCTATGAGCAGTTCTTC.

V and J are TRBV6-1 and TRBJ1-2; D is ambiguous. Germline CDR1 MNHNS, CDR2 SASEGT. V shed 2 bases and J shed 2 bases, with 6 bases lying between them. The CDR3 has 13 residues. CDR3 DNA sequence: TGTGCCAGCAGTGAAACTCTGAACTATGGCTACACCTTC. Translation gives CASSETLNYGYTF.

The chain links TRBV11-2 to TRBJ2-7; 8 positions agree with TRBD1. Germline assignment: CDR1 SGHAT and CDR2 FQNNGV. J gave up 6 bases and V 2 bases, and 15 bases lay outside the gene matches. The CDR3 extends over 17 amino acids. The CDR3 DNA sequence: TGTGCCAGCAGCTTACCAGGTCTCGGGACAGGTACTCCCGAGCAGTACTTC. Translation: CASSLPGLGTGTPEQYF.

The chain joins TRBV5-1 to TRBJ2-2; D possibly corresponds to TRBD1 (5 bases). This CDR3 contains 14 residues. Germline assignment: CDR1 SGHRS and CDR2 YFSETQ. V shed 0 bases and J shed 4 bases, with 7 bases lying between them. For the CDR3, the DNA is TGCGCCAGCAGCTTGGGACAGTCCACCGGGGAGCTGTTTTTT. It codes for CASSLGQSTGELFF.

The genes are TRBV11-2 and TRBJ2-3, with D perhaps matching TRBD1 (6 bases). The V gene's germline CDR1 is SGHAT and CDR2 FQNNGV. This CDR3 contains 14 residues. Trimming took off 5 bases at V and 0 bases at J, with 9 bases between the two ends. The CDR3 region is CASSITGSTDTQYF. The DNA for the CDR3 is TGTGCCAGCAGCATCACAGGGAGCACAGATACGCAGTATTTT.

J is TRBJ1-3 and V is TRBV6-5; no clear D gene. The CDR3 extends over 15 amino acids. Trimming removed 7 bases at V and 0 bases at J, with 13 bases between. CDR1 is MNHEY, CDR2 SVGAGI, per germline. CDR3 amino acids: CASIIGTSSGNTIYF. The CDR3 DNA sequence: TGTGCCAGCATTATTGGCACCAGCTCTGGAAACACCATATATTTT.

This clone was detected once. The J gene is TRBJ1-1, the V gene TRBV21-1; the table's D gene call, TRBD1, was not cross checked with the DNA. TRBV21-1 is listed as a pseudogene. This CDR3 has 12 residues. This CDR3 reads CASIIRQGLAFF. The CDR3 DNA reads TGTGCCAGCATCATAAGGCAGGGTCTGGCTTTCTTT.

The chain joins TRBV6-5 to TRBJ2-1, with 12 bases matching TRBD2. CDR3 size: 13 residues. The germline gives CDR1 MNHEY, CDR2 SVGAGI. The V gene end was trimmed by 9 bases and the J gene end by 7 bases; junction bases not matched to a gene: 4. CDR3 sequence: CASSSGGANEQFF. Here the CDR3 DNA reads TGTGCCAGTTCTAGCGGGGGGGCTAATGAGCAGTTCTTC.